This T cell receptor beta chain was recovered during a study of vaccination and CD4 T cells after COVID-19. Study as a whole: Four females and six males made up the convalescents, with two Hispanic. The study drew post-COVID samples a median roughly 110 days after diagnosis (range 35 to 161). Cellular stimulation was performed using overlapping spike peptides derived from SARS-CoV-2, HCoV-NL63, HCoV-OC43 and HCoV-229E.

Sequenced with the Oncomine TCR Beta short-read assay was DNA taken from cultured CD4+ T cells. TCRdb re-called the PCR reads with MiXCR, one entry per CDR3 protein. Among 11,000 to 15,000 distinct CDR3 sequences listed, around 60% were seen once. A remark on this clonotype: The target antigen is unknown. Compared with germline, one end of the junction differs, possibly owing to a read error.

Study-wide results and caveats: The study found median SARS-CoV-2-reactive clonotypes rising from 21 to 38, not significantly.

Treatment denoted: roughly 10-day PBMC culture with coronavirus spike peptide pools or control peptides (ViraFEST assay). Germline CDR1 and CDR2: LNHNV and YYDKDF (reference sequence). This CDR3 comprises 17 residues. The sample taken for sequencing was CD4+ T cells from blood, cultured in vitro. The TCR comes from a human donor who had recovered from COVID-19. V usage is TRBV15 and J usage is TRBJ1-5; D uncertain. The CDR3 bases are TGTGCCACCAGCAGGGGTAACCGGGGAGAGGGCAATCAGCCCCGGCATTTT. The encoded protein is CATSRGNRGEGNQPRHF. The full variable domain, rest sourced from reference TRBV15 and TRBJ1-5, is DAMVIQNPRYQVTQFGKPVTLSCSQTLNHNVMYWYQQKSSQAPKLLFHYYDKDFNNEADTPDNFQSRRPNTSFCFLDIRSPGLGDTAMYLCATSRGNRGEGNQPRHFGDGTRLSIL.